What follows describes a single T cell receptor (beta chain). Its antigen is not known. This entry comes from a study of CD8 T cells in ankylosing spondylitis. Germline V gives CDR1 MDHEN, CDR2 SYDVKM. The CDR3 extends over 15 amino acids. The V end was cut by 6 bases, the J end by 1 base, with 15 bases between. The authors made TCR beta libraries by quantitative 5'-RACE with molecular barcodes. MiXCR was run by TCRdb on the 5' RACE reads, yielding one entry per CDR3 protein. This sample has 300,000 to 400,000 distinct CDR3 sequences, with 20% to 25% found just once. Notes on the study in general: In peripheral blood, disease-linked CD8+ clones occurred at relatively low frequencies. One TCR beta motif, made up of seven to nine highly homologous variants, appeared characteristic of ankylosing spondylitis blood. Significant enrichment of disease-linked clones was reportedly seen in matched ankylosing spondylitis synovial fluid.

The sample was blood, either unsorted or a sorted T cell fraction (not recorded which). The TCR comes from a male donor with ankylosing spondylitis or in good health (not recorded which). The J gene is TRBJ1-1, the V gene TRBV28; D is possibly TRBD1 (6 bases). CDR3 nucleotide sequence: TGTGCCAGCAGGATCCTGGACAGAACGAACACTGAAGCTTTCTTT. It is translated as CASRILDRTNTEAFF.